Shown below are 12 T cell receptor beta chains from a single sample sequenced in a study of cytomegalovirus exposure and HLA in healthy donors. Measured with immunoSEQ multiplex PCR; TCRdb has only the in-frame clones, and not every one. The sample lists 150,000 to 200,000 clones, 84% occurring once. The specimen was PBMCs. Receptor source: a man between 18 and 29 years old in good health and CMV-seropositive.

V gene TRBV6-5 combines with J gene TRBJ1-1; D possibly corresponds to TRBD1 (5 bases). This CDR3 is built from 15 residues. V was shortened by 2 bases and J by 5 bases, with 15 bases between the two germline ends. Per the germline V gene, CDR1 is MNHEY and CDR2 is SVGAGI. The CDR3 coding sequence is TGTGCCAGCAGTTACACAAATAGGGGAAGTACTGAAGCTTTCTTT. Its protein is CASSYTNRGSTEAFF.

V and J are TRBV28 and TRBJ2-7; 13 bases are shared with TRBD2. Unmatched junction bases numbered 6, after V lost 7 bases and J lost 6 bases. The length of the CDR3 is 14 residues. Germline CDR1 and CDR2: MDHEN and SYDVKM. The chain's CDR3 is CASTAGTSGIEQYF. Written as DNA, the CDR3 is TGTGCCAGCACCGCCGGGACTAGCGGGATCGAGCAGTACTTC.

CDR3 bases: TGTGCCAGTATGGACAGGGGCAAAAACATTCAGTACTTC. Amino acid sequence: CASMDRGKNIQYF. The chain combines TRBV6-6 with TRBJ2-4; 9 bases are a match to TRBD1. This CDR3 comprises 13 residues. Looked up from germline, CDR1 is MNHNY and CDR2 is SVGAGI (reference sequence). The V gene end was trimmed by 9 bases and the J gene end by 3 bases; junction bases not matched to a gene: 3.

The CDR3 DNA sequence: TGCGCCAGCAGCCGAGGGACTAATGAAAAACTGTTTTTT. It encodes CASSRGTNEKLFF. V is TRBV5-1 and J is TRBJ1-4; D remains unclear. Germline V gene lookup returns CDR1 SGHRS and CDR2 YFSETQ. The CDR3 spans 13 residues. V was shortened by 4 bases and J by 2 bases, with 6 bases between the two germline ends. Based on the CDR3 plus reference TRBV5-1 and TRBJ1-4, the full variable domain is KAGVTQTPRYLIKTRGQQVTLSCSPISGHRSVSWYQQTPGQGLQFLFEYFSETQRNKGNFPGRFSGRQFSNSRSEMNVSTLELGDSALYLCASSRGTNEKLFFGSGTQLSVL.

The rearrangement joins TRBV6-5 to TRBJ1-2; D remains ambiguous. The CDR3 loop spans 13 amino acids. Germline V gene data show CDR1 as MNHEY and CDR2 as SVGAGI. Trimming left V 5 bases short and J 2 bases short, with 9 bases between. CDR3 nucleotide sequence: TGTGCCAGCAGTATCGACATCAACTATGGCTACACCTTC. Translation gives CASSIDINYGYTF.

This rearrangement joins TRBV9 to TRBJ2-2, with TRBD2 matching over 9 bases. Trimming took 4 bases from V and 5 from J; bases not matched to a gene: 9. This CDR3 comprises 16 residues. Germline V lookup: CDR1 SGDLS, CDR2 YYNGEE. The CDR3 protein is CASSLSGRPGTGELFF. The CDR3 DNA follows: TGTGCCAGCAGCTTGAGCGGGAGGCCGGGGACCGGGGAGCTGTTTTTT.

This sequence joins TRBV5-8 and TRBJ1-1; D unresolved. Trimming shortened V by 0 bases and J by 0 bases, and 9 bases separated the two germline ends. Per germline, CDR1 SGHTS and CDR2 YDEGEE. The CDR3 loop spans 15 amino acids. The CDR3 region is CASSLVGVMNTEAFF. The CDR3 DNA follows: TGTGCCAGCAGCTTGGTGGGAGTAATGAACACTGAAGCTTTCTTT.

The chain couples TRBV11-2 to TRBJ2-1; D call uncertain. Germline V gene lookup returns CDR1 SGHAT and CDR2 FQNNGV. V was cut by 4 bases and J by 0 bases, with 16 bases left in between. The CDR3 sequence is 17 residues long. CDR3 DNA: TGTGCCAGCAGCTCCTTTGTGGCGCACAGCTCCTACAATGAGCAGTTCTTC. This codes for CASSSFVAHSSYNEQFF.

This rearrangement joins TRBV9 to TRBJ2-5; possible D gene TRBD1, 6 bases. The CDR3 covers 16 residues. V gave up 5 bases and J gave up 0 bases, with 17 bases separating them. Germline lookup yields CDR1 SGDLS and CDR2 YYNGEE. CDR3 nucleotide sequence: TGTGCCAGCAGGGCCTCCGGACAGCCGGACCAAGAGACCCAGTACTTC. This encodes CASRASGQPDQETQYF.

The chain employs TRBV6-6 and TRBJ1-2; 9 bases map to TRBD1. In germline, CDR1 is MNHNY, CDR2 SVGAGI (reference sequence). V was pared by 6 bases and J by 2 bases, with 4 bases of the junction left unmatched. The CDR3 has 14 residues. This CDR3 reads CASSRGTGNYGYTF. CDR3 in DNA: TGTGCCAGCAGCCGCGGGACAGGGAACTATGGCTACACCTTC.

The CDR3 sequence: CASSFSSGNNEQFF. CDR3 DNA: TGCGCCAGCAGCTTCTCTAGCGGGAACAATGAGCAGTTCTTC. The chain joins TRBV5-1 to TRBJ2-1, with 9 bases identical to TRBD2. The trim removed 2 bases at V and 5 bases at J, leaving 2 bases unmatched. Germline assignment: CDR1 SGHRS and CDR2 YFSETQ. The CDR3 has 14 residues.

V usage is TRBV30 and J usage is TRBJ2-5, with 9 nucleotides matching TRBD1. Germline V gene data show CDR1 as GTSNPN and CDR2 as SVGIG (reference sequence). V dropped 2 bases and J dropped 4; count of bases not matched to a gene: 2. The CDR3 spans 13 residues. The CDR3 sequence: CAWSNRGPETQYF. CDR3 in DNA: TGTGCCTGGAGTAACAGGGGGCCAGAGACCCAGTACTTC.